This T cell receptor (beta chain) was retrieved from a study of blood T cell repertoires in COVID-19. In the study overall: From the United States, Italy and Spain came samples of acute and convalescent COVID-19. PBMCs, B-cell-depleted T cells, or T cells provided the cDNA or gDNA that made up the material.

Trimming took 3 bases from V and 10 from J; bases not matched to a gene: 13. The CDR3 is 15 residues long. Germline-derived CDR1 and CDR2 are SGHTA and FQGNSA. In the authors' workflow: Amplified reference gene primers provided the basis for estimating nucleated cell counts. The data were produced by immunoSEQ multiplex PCR, yet TCRdb's version contains in-frame clones alone and is incomplete. V, J and clone size were drawn from that table, and D and trimming were deduced from the DNA. The repertoire includes around 240,000 clones, roughly 84% of them detected once, and about 1.4% sits in the top ten.

This TCR derives from a middle-aged woman who had recovered from COVID-19. Sequences were obtained from peripheral blood. The V gene is TRBV7-2, the J gene TRBJ1-1; TRBD1 agrees at 8 bases. CDR3 in amino acids: CASSFFASQGALAFF. The CDR3, as DNA: TGTGCCAGCAGCTTTTTTGCGTCCCAGGGGGCGCTAGCTTTCTTT.